The rows below give T cell receptor beta chains drawn from one sample of a study of T-cell reconstitution after alpha-beta-depleted transplantation in children. Each CDR3 protein is one row after TCRdb ran MiXCR on the PCR reads. The sample includes about 400,000 distinct CDR3 sequences, 20% of them seen just once. The material was PBMCs from the stem cell graft donor, obtained from the stem cell graft. Source of these receptors: a human donor who donated a stem cell graft to a child with acute myeloid leukemia. The CDR3 runs from the conserved cysteine through the conserved F or W. Each record gives: clone size, J gene, D gene, V gene, CDR3 protein, CDR3 DNA. The D gene is left open where the match is weak. Clone size is shown for a subset of rows, as once, few, many or a class of expanded clone.

size: NA
J: TRBJ2-7
D: NA
V: TRBV27
CDR3: CASSLSLRGGQYF
DNA: TGTGCCAGCAGTTTATCGTTACGGGGCGGGCAGTACTTC

size: NA
J: TRBJ2-1
D: NA
V: TRBV4-2
CDR3: CASSQSGSSSYNEQFF
DNA: TGTGCCAGCAGCCAGAGCGGGTCAAGCTCCTACAATGAGCAGTTCTTC

size: few
J: TRBJ2-3
D: TRBD2
V: TRBV20-1
CDR3: CSATLPSGRSVDTQYF
DNA: TGCAGTGCCACCCTCCCCAGCGGGAGGTCGGTAGATACGCAGTATTTT

size: NA
J: TRBJ2-3
D: TRBD1
V: TRBV7-8
CDR3: CASYKQGARIADTQYF
DNA: TGTGCCAGCTACAAGCAGGGGGCGCGTATCGCAGATACGCAGTATTTT

size: many
J: TRBJ2-1
D: TRBD1
V: TRBV29-1
CDR3: CSVLAGQGNNEQFF
DNA: TGCAGCGTCCTTGCGGGACAGGGGAACAATGAGCAGTTCTTC

size: few
J: TRBJ2-1
D: TRBD2
V: TRBV10-3
CDR3: CAIRIGSGGSSYNEQFF
DNA: TGTGCCATCAGGATCGGCTCGGGGGGATCGTCCTACAATGAGCAGTTCTTC

size: many
J: TRBJ2-1
D: TRBD2
V: TRBV6-5
CDR3: CASSYSLRLANEQFF
DNA: TGTGCCAGCAGTTACTCTTTAAGACTAGCAAATGAGCAGTTCTTC

size: few
J: TRBJ2-7
D: NA
V: TRBV2
CDR3: CASSVRGNEQYF
DNA: TGTGCCAGCAGTGTAAGGGGAAACGAGCAGTACTTC

size: NA
J: TRBJ2-3
D: NA
V: TRBV6-1
CDR3: CASRWQVATDTQYF
DNA: TGTGCCAGCAGATGGCAAGTTGCCACAGATACGCAGTATTTT

size: many
J: TRBJ2-7
D: NA
V: TRBV29-1
CDR3: CSGRDSNYEQYF
DNA: TGCAGCGGGCGGGACTCCAACTACGAGCAGTACTTC

size: few
J: TRBJ1-4
D: NA
V: TRBV29-1
CDR3: CSVEQGTSNEKLFF
DNA: TGCAGCGTTGAGCAAGGAACCTCTAATGAAAAACTGTTTTTT

size: few
J: TRBJ2-7
D: NA
V: TRBV29-1
CDR3: CSVGPPTGEGAKQYF
DNA: TGCAGCGTTGGACCCCCGACAGGGGAGGGGGCGAAGCAGTACTTC

size: many
J: TRBJ2-7
D: TRBD2
V: TRBV19
CDR3: CASQSLADGHEQYF
DNA: TGTGCCAGCCAGTCACTAGCGGACGGCCACGAGCAGTACTTC

size: few
J: TRBJ2-3
D: NA
V: TRBV20-1
CDR3: CSASLWQSTDTQYF
DNA: TGCAGTGCTAGTTTATGGCAGAGCACAGATACGCAGTATTTT

size: many
J: TRBJ2-1
D: NA
V: TRBV29-1
CDR3: CSVDLSPDNEQFF
DNA: TGCAGCGTTGACCTATCACCTGATAATGAGCAGTTCTTC

size: few
J: TRBJ2-3
D: TRBD2
V: TRBV29-1
CDR3: CSGYSGLAGADTQYF
DNA: TGCAGCGGGTACTCGGGACTAGCAGGCGCAGATACGCAGTATTTT

size: many
J: TRBJ2-7
D: NA
V: TRBV20-1
CDR3: CSARETGAYEQYF
DNA: TGCAGTGCTAGAGAGACAGGTGCCTACGAGCAGTACTTC

size: NA
J: TRBJ2-2
D: TRBD2
V: TRBV6-4
CDR3: CASSRLAGDTGELFF
DNA: TGTGCCAGCAGTAGACTAGCGGGGGACACCGGGGAGCTGTTTTTT

size: NA
J: TRBJ2-1
D: TRBD1
V: TRBV20-1
CDR3: CSALDRARGGEQFF
DNA: TGCAGTGCCTTGGACAGGGCACGAGGGGGTGAGCAGTTCTTC

size: few
J: TRBJ2-1
D: TRBD1
V: TRBV27
CDR3: CASSFIGTVVNEQFF
DNA: TGTGCCAGCAGTTTTATCGGGACAGTGGTAAATGAGCAGTTCTTC

size: many
J: TRBJ2-1
D: TRBD2
V: TRBV20-1
CDR3: CSARDLAGPYNEQFF
DNA: TGCAGTGCTAGAGATCTAGCGGGACCCTACAATGAGCAGTTCTTC

size: many
J: TRBJ2-7
D: NA
V: TRBV20-1
CDR3: CSAPTGTRGSYEQYF
DNA: TGCAGTGCGCCGACCGGGACCCGGGGGTCCTACGAGCAGTACTTC

size: few
J: TRBJ2-7
D: TRBD1
V: TRBV9
CDR3: CASSVEGQGKGEQYF
DNA: TGTGCCAGCAGCGTAGAGGGACAGGGGAAGGGGGAGCAGTACTTC

size: few
J: TRBJ2-7
D: TRBD1
V: TRBV20-1
CDR3: CSAGQRSGDEQYF
DNA: TGCAGTGCGGGACAGCGCTCCGGAGACGAGCAGTACTTC

size: few
J: TRBJ2-1
D: NA
V: TRBV7-9
CDR3: CASSAIYRENEQFF
DNA: TGTGCCAGCAGTGCCATATACAGGGAAAATGAGCAGTTCTTC

size: few
J: TRBJ2-1
D: NA
V: TRBV12-3/TRBV12-4
CDR3: CASSFDWSSVDEQFF
DNA: TGTGCCAGCAGTTTCGACTGGTCCTCAGTCGATGAGCAGTTCTTC

size: few
J: TRBJ2-3
D: TRBD2
V: TRBV7-2
CDR3: CASSLGRAEGTDTQYF
DNA: TGTGCCAGCAGCTTGGGGAGGGCCGAGGGCACAGATACGCAGTATTTT

size: NA
J: TRBJ1-5
D: TRBD1
V: TRBV28
CDR3: CASSQTGGTQPQHF
DNA: TGTGCCAGCAGCCAGACAGGGGGAACGCAGCCCCAGCATTTT

size: many
J: TRBJ2-4
D: NA
V: TRBV2
CDR3: CASSEVGAKNIQYF
DNA: TGTGCCAGCAGTGAAGTGGGGGCCAAAAACATTCAGTACTTC

size: NA
J: TRBJ2-1
D: NA
V: TRBV20-1
CDR3: CSAVRDLISEQFF
DNA: TGCAGTGCTGTCCGGGACTTAATCAGTGAGCAGTTCTTC

size: few
J: TRBJ2-1
D: NA
V: TRBV28
CDR3: CASSLRSGDEQFF
DNA: TGTGCCAGCAGTTTACGCTCAGGGGATGAGCAGTTCTTC